This T cell receptor (beta chain) was profiled in a study of blood T cell repertoires in COVID-19. About the study: Samples taken during acute and convalescent COVID-19 were collected in the United States, Italy and Spain.

This clone was found a few times. In the authors' methods: Reference gene primer amplification in the assay estimated nucleated cell counts. Generated by immunoSEQ multiplex PCR, the TCRdb table keeps only in-frame clones and is missing some. The V and J calls and clone size come from that table; D and trimming were worked out from the DNA. The repertoire holds some 250,000 clones, roughly 88% seen once, with more than 25% in the top ten. The CDR3 is made up of 16 amino acids. Trimming cost V 6 bases and J 4 bases; bases outside gene matches: 14. Germline V CDR1 and CDR2: SNHLY, FYNNEI. The TCR was taken from a man aged 35 to 55 with acute or convalescent COVID-19. The sequencing input was peripheral blood. This chain uses TRBV2 with TRBJ1-2; 7 positions match TRBD1. The CDR3, as DNA: TGTGCCAGCAGCCCACAGGGGACACTGGGCCGCTATGGCTACACCTTC. Residues: CASSPQGTLGRYGYTF.